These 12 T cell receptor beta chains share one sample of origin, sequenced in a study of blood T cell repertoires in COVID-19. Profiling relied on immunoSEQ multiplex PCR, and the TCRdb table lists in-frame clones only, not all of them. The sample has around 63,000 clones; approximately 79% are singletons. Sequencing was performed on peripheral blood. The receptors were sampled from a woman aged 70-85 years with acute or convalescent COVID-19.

Written as DNA, the CDR3 is TGTGCCAGCTCACCACCCGGGGGACCCCAGGGAAACTATGGCTACACCTTC. Translated: CASSPPGGPQGNYGYTF. The chain links TRBV18 to TRBJ1-2; possibly TRBD1 for D (5 bases). V lost 0 bases to trimming and J lost 2 bases, with 16 bases between them. This CDR3 comprises 17 residues. Germline V gives CDR1 KGHSH, CDR2 LQKENI.

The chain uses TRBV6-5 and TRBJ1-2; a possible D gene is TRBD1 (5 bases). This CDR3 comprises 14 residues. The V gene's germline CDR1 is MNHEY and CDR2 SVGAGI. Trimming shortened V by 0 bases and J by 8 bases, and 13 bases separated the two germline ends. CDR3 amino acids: CASSYSGGADGYTF. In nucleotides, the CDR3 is TGTGCCAGCAGTTACTCGGGAGGGGCCGACGGCTACACCTTC.

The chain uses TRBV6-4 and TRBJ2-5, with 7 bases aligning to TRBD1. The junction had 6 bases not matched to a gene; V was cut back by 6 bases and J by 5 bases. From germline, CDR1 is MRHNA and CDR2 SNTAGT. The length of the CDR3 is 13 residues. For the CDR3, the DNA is TGTGCCAGCAGGGGGACAGAGTGGGAGACCCAGTACTTC. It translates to CASRGTEWETQYF.

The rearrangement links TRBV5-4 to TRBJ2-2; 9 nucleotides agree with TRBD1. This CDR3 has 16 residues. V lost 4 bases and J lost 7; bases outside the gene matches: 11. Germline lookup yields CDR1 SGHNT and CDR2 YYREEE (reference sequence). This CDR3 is CASSPGQGLFGGELFF. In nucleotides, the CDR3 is TGTGCCAGCAGCCCGGGACAGGGACTTTTTGGCGGGGAGCTGTTTTTT.

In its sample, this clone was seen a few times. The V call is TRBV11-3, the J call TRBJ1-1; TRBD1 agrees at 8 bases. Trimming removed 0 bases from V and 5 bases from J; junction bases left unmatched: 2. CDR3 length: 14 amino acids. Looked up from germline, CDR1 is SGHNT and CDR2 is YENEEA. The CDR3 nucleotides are TGTGCCAGCAGCTTAGACAGGGGGCTTACTGAAGCTTTCTTT. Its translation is CASSLDRGLTEAFF.

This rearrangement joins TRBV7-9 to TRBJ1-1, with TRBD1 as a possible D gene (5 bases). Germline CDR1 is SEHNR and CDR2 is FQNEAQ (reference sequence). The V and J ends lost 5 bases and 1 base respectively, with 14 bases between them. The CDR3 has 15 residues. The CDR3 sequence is CASSPQASSNTEAFF. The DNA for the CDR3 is TGTGCCAGCAGCCCACAGGCCTCTTCGAACACTGAAGCTTTCTTT.

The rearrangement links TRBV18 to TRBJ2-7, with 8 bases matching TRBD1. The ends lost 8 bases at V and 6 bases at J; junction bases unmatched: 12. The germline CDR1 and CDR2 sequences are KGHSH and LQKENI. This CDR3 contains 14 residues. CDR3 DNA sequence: TGTGCCAGCACACAGGGGGACCCGAGAGGCGAGCAGTACTTC. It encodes CASTQGDPRGEQYF.

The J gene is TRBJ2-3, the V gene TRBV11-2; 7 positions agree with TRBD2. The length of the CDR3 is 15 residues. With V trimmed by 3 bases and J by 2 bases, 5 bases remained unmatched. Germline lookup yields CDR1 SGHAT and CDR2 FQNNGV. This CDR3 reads CASSLGGGVTDTQYF. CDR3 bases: TGTGCCAGCAGCTTGGGCGGGGGAGTCACAGATACGCAGTATTTT.

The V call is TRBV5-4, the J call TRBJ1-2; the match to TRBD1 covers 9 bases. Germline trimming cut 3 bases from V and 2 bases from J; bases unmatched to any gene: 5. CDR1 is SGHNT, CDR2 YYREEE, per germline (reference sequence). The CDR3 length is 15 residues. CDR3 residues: CASSSGQGGNYGYTF. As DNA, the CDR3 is TGTGCCAGCAGCTCGGGACAGGGAGGAAACTATGGCTACACCTTC.

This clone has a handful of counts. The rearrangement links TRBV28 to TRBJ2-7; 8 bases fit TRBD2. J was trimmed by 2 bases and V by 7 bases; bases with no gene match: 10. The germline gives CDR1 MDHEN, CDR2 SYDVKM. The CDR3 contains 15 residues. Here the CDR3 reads CASKTTDGGAYEQYF. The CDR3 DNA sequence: TGTGCCAGCAAAACTACTGACGGGGGGGCCTACGAGCAGTACTTC. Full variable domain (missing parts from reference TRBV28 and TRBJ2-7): DVKVTQSSRYLVKRTGEKVFLECVQDMDHENMFWYRQDPGLGLRLIYFSYDVKMKEKGDIPEGYSVSREKKERFSLILESASTNQTSMYLCASKTTDGGAYEQYFGPGTRLTVT.

The CDR3 loop reads CASSQGHESSDTEAFF. CDR3 in DNA: TGTGCCAGCAGCCAAGGACACGAGTCGTCGGACACTGAAGCTTTCTTT. This sequence joins TRBV4-2 and TRBJ1-1; D is unresolved. Germline V gene data show CDR1 as LGHNA and CDR2 as YNFKEQ. CDR3 length: 16 amino acids. The ends were cut back, 1 base at V and 3 bases at J, with 15 bases in the middle.

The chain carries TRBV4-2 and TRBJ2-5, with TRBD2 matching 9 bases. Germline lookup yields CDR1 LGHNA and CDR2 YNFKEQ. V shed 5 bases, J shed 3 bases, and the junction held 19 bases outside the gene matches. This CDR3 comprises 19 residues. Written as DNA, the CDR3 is TGTGCCAGCAGCATCGAAGGCTTTATGGGCGGGGGGGCGGAAGAGACCCAGTACTTC. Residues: CASSIEGFMGGGAEETQYF.